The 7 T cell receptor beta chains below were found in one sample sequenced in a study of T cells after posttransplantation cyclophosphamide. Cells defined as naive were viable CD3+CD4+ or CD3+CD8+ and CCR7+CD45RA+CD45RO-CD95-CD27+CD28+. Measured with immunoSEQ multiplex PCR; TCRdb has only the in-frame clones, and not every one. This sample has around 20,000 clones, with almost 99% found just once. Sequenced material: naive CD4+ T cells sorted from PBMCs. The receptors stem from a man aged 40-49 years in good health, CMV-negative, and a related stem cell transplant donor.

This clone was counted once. The CDR3 DNA is TGTGCCAGCAGTTACACGGGACAGGTTAACTATGGCTACACCTTC. Residues: CASSYTGQVNYGYTF. The chain joins TRBV5-6 to TRBJ1-2; 8 bases line up with TRBD1. Germline-derived CDR1 and CDR2 are SGHDT and YYEEEE. The CDR3 is 15 amino acids. V shed 5 bases, J shed 1 base, and the junction held 7 bases outside the gene matches.

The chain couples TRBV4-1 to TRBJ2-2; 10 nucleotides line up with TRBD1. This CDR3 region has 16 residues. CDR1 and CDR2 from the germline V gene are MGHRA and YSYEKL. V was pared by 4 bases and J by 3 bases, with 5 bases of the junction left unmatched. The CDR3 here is CASSRDRGRDTGELFF. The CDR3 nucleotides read TGCGCCAGCAGCCGAGACAGGGGGCGCGACACCGGGGAGCTGTTTTTT.

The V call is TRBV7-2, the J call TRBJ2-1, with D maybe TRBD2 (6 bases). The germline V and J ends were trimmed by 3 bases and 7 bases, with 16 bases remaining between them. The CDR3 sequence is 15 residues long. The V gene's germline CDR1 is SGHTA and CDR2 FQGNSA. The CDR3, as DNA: TGTGCCAGCAGCTTTGGGGGAGGTGTTAGAAATGAGCAGTTCTTC. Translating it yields CASSFGGGVRNEQFF.

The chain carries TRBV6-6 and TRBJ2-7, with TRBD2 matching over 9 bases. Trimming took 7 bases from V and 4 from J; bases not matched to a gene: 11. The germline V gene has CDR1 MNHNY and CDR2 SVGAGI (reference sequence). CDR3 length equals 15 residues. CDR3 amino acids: CASTSSGLAGYEQYF. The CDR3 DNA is TGTGCCAGCACCTCATCCGGGCTAGCGGGATACGAGCAGTACTTC.

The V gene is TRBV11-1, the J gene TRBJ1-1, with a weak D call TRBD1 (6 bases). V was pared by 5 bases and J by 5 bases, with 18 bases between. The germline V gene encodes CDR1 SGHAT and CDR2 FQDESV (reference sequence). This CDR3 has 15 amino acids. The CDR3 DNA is TGTGCCAGCAGCAGAAACAGGGTCGGTTGGACTGAAGCTTTCTTT. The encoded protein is CASSRNRVGWTEAFF.

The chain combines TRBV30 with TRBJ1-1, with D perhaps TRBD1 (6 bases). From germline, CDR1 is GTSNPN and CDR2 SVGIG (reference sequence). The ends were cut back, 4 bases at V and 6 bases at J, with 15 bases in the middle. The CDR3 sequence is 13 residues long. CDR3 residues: CAWIPTGRAEAFF. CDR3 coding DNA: TGTGCCTGGATTCCAACAGGGAGGGCTGAAGCTTTCTTT.

CDR3 bases: TGTGCCAGCAGCCGAGGGGGCCAGGGAAATCCCAACTATGGCTACACCTTC. As protein: CASSRGGQGNPNYGYTF. This chain uses TRBV7-9 with TRBJ1-2, with TRBD1 matching 7 bases. The V and J ends lost 5 bases and 2 bases, in that order; junction bases with no gene match: 14. The CDR3 length is 17 residues. CDR1 SEHNR and CDR2 FQNEAQ come from the germline V gene (reference sequence).